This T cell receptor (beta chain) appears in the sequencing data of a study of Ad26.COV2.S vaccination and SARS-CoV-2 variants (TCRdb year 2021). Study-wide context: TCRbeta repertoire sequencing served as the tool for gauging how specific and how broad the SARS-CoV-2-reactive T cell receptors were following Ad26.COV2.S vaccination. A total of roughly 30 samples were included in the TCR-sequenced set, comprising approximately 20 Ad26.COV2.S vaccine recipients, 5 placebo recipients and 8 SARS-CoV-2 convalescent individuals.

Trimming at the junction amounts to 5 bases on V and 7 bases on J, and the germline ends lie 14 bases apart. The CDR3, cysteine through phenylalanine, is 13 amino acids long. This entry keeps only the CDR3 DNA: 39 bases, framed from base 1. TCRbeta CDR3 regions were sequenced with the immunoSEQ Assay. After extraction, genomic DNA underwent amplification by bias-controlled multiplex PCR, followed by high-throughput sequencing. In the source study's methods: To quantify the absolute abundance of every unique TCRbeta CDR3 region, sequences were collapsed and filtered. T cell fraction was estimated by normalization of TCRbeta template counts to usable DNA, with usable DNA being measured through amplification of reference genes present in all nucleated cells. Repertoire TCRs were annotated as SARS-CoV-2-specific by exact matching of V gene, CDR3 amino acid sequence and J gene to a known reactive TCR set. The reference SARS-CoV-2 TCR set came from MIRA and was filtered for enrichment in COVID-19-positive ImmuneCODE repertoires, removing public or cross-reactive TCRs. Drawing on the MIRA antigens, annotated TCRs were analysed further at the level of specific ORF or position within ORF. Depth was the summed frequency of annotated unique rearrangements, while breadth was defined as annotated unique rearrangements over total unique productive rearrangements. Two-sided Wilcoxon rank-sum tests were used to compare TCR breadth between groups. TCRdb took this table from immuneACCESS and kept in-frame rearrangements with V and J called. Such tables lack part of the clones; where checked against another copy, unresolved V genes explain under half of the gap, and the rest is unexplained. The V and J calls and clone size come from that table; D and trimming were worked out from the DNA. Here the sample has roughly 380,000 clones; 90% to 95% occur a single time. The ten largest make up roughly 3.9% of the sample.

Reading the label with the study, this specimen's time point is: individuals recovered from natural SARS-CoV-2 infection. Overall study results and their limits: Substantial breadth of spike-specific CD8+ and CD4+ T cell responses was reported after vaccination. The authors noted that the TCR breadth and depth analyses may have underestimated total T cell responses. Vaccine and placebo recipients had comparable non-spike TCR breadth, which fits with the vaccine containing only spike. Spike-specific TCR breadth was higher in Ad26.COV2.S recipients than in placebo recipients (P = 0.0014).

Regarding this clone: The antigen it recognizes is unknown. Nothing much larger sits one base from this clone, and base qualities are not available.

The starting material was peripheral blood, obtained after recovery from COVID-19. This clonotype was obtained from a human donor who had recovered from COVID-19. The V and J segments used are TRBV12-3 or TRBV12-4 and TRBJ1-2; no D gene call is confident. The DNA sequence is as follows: TGTGCCAGCAGTGGCATACGAGGACGTGGCTACACCTTC. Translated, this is CASSGIRGRGYTF.